This T cell receptor beta chain comes out of a study of blood T cells in healthy people across ages. A second PCR, run for about 7 to 11 cycles, used a sample-barcoded 5' primer plus a J-beta primer mix. TCRdb itself ran the 5' RACE reads through MiXCR, one entry per CDR3 protein. This table holds some 760,000 distinct CDR3 sequences, 20% to 25% found once. Germline CDR1 and CDR2: SGHRS and YFSETQ. Unmatched junction bases numbered 5, after V lost 5 bases and J lost 5 bases. The CDR3 contains 14 residues. This sample also belongs to another study, concerning T cells of mothers and their children.

This TCR was sampled from a boy aged 5-17 years in good health. This chain uses TRBV5-1 with TRBJ2-5; 11 bases agree with TRBD2. The source material was blood. In DNA form, the CDR3 reads TGCGCCAGCAGTAGCGGGAGGGCCATCGAGACCCAGTACTTC. This translates into CASSSGRAIETQYF.